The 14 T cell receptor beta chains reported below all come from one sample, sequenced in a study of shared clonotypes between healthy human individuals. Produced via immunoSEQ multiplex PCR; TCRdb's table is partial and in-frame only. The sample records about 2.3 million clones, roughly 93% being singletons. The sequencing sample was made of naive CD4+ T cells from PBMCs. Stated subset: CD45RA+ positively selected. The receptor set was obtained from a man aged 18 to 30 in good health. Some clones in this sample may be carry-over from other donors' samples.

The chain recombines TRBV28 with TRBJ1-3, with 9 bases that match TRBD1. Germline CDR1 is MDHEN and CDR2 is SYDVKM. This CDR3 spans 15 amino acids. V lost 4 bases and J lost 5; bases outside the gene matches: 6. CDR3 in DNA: TGTGCCAGCAGTTCTACAGGGGGCGACCGAAACACCATATATTTT. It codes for CASSSTGGDRNTIYF.

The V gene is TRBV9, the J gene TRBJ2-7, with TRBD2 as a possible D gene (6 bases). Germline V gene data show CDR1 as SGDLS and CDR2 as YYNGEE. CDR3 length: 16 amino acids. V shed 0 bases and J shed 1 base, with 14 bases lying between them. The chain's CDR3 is CASSVAGGAESYEQYF. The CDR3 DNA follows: TGTGCCAGCAGCGTAGCAGGAGGGGCCGAATCCTACGAGCAGTACTTC.

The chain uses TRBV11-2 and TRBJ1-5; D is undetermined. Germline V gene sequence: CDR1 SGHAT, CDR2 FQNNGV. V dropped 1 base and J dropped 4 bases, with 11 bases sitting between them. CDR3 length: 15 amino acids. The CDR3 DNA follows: TGTGCCAGCAGCTTAGCTGGTCAGCCGAATCAGCCCCAGCATTTT. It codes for CASSLAGQPNQPQHF. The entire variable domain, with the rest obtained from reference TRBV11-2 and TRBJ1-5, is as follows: EAGVAQSPRYKIIEKRQSVAFWCNPISGHATLYWYQQILGQGPKLLIQFQNNGVVDDSQLPKDRFSAERLKGVDSTLKIQPAKLEDSAVYLCASSLAGQPNQPQHFGDGTRLSIL.

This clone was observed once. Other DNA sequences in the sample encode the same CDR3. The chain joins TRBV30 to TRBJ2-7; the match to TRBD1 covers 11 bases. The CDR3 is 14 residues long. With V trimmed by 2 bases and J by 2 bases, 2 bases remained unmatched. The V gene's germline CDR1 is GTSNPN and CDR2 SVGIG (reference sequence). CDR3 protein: CAWSRTGGTYEQYF. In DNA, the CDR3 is TGTGCCTGGAGTCGGACAGGGGGCACCTACGAGCAGTACTTC.

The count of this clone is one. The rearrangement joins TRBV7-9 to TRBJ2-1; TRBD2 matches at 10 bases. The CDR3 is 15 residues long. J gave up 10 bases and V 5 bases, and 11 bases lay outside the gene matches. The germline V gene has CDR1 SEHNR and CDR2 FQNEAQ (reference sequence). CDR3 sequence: CASSTGAGGPQEQFF. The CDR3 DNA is TGTGCCAGCAGCACTGGAGCGGGAGGGCCGCAAGAGCAGTTCTTC.

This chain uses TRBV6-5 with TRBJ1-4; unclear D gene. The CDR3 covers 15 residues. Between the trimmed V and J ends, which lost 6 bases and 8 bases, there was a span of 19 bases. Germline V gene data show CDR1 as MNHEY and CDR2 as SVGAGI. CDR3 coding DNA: TGTGCCAGCAGCCCCCTGACCGCCGAGGGCGAAAAACTGTTTTTT. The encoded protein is CASSPLTAEGEKLFF.

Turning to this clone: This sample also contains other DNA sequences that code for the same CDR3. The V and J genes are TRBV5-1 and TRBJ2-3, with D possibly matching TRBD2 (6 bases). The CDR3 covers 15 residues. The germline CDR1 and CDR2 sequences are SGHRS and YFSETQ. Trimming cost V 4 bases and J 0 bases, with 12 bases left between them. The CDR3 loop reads CASSGGTGSTDTQYF. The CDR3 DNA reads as TGCGCCAGCAGCGGGGGGACGGGAAGCACAGATACGCAGTATTTT.

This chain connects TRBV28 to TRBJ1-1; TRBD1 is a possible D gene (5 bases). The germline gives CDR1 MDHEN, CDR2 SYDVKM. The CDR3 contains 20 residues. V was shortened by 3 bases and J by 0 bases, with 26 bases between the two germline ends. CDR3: CASSLGRFIGAVGLNTEAFF. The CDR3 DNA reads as TGTGCCAGCAGTTTGGGTCGGTTTATAGGGGCCGTGGGGTTGAACACTGAAGCTTTCTTT.

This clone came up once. The CDR3 coding sequence is TGCGCCAGCAGCCCCTCAGGGCACGAGCAGTACTTC. It encodes CASSPSGHEQYF. The chain couples TRBV5-1 to TRBJ2-7; the D gene is possibly TRBD1 (5 bases). Germline values: CDR1 SGHRS, CDR2 YFSETQ. The CDR3 extends over 12 amino acids. V gave up 4 bases and J gave up 5 bases, with 10 bases separating them.

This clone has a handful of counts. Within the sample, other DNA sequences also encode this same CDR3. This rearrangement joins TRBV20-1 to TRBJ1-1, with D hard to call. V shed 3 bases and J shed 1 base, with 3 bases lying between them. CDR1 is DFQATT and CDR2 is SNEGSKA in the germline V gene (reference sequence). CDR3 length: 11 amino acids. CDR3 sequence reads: CSASSNTEAFF. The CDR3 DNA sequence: TGCAGTGCTAGTTCGAACACTGAAGCTTTCTTT.

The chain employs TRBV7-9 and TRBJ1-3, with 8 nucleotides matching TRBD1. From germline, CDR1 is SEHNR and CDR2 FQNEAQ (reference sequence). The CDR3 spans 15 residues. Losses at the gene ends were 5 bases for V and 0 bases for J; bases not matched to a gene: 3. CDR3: CASSQGATSGNTIYF. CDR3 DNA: TGTGCCAGCAGCCAGGGGGCGACCTCTGGAAACACCATATATTTT.

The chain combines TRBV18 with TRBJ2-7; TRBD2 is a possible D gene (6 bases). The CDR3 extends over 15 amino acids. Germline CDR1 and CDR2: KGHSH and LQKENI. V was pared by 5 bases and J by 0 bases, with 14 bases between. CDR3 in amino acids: CASSGAGLGSYEQYF. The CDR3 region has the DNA TGTGCCAGCTCAGGGGCGGGACTTGGCTCCTACGAGCAGTACTTC.

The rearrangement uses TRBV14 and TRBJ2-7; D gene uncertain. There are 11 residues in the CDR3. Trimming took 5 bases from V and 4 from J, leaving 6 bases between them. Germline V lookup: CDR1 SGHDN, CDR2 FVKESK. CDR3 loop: CASSEYYEQYF. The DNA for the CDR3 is TGTGCCAGCAGCGAATATTACGAGCAGTACTTC.

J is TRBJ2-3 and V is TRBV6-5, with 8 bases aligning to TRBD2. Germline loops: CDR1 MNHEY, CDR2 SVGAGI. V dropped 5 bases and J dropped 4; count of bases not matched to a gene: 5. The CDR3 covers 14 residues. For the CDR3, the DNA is TGTGCCAGCAGTCCGAGCGGGAGATCAGATACGCAGTATTTT. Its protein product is CASSPSGRSDTQYF.